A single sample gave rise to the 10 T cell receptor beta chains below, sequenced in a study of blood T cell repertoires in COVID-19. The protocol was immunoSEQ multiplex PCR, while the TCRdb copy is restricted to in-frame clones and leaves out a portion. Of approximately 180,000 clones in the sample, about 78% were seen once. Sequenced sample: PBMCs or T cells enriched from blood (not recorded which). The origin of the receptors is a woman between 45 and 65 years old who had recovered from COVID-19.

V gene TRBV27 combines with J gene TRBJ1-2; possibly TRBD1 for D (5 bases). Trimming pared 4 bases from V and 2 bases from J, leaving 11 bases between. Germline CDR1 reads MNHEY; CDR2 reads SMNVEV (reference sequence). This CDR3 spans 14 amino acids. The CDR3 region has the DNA TGTGCCAGCAGTTATAGAGCAGGGAACTATGGCTACACCTTC. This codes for CASSYRAGNYGYTF.

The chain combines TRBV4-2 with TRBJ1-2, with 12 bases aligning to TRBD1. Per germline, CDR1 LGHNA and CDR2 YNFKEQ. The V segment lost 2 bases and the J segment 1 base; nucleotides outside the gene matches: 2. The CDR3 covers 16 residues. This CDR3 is CASSQWDRGRNYGYTF. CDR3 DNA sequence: TGTGCCAGCAGCCAATGGGACAGGGGGCGTAACTATGGCTACACCTTC.

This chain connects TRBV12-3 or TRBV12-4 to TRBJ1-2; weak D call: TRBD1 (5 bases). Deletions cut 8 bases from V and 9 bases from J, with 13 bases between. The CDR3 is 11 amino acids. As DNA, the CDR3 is TGTGCCAGCGGATCACGGGGGAGCTACACCTTC. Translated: CASGSRGSYTF.

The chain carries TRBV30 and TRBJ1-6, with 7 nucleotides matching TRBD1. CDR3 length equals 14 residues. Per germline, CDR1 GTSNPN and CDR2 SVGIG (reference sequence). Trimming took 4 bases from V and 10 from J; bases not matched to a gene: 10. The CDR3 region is CAWNSQGGGSPLHF. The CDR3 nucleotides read TGTGCCTGGAACTCACAAGGGGGCGGGTCACCCCTCCACTTT.

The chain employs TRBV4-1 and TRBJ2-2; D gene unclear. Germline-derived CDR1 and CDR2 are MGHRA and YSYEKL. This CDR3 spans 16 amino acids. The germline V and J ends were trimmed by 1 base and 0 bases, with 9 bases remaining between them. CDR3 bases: TGCGCCAGCAGCCAAGGTCCACTCACGAACACCGGGGAGCTGTTTTTT. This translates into CASSQGPLTNTGELFF.

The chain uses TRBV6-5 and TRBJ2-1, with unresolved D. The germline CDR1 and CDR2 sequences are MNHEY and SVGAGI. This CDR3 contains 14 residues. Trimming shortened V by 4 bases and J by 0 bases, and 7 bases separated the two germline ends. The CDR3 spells CASSSPSSYNEQFF. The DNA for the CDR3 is TGTGCCAGCAGTTCCCCCAGCTCCTACAATGAGCAGTTCTTC.

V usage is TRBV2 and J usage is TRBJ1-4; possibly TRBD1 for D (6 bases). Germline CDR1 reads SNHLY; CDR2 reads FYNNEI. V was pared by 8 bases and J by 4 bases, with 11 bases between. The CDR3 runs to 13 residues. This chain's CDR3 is CASGRGGNEKLFF. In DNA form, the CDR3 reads TGTGCCAGCGGTCGAGGGGGTAATGAAAAACTGTTTTTT.

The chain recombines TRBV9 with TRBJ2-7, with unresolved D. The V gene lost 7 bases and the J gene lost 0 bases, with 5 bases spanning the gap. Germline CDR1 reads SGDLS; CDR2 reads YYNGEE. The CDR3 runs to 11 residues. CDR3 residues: CASQCSYEQYF. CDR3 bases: TGTGCCAGCCAATGCTCCTACGAGCAGTACTTC.

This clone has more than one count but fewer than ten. The CDR3 coding sequence is TGTGCCAGCAGCTTATGGGGGACTAGCGGGAGTTCTAGCACAGATACGCAGTATTTT. This sequence encodes CASSLWGTSGSSSTDTQYF. The chain employs TRBV7-9 and TRBJ2-3, with TRBD2 matching over 14 bases. Trimming took 2 bases from V and 0 from J; bases not matched to a gene: 7. CDR3 length: 19 residues. CDR1 and CDR2 (germline): SEHNR, FQNEAQ (reference sequence).

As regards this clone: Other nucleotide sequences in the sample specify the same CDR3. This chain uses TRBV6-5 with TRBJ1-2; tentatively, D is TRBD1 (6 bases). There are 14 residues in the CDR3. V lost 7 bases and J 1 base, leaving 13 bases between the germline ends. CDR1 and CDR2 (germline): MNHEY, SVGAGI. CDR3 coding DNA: TGTGCCAGCAATCCGACAGGTTTTAACTATGGCTACACCTTC. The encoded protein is CASNPTGFNYGYTF.